This TCR beta chain is from a study of blood T cell repertoires in COVID-19. The wider study: T cells, B-cell-depleted T cells, or PBMCs provided the cDNA or gDNA that served as material.

With 10 bases removed from V and 4 bases from J, the gap between germline ends came to 14 bases. The CDR3 has 13 residues. Germline-derived CDR1 and CDR2 are MNHEY and SVGAGI. As handled by the study authors: Amplification from reference gene primers served as the basis for estimated nucleated cell counts. Repertoires were generated with immunoSEQ multiplex PCR, while TCRdb's copy carries only in-frame clones and drops some. That table supplies the V and J calls and clone size; D and trimming were determined from the DNA. The sample holds 300,000 to 400,000 clones, roughly 90% seen once. Seattle patients were enrolled during active infection and followed longitudinally.

The sequence derives from a man aged 25 to 45 with COVID-19, enrolled during active disease. The V gene is TRBV6-5, the J gene TRBJ1-3; D gene unclear. The specimen was peripheral blood. CDR3 nucleotides: TGTGCCACCAGGCCGTCGGGGGGAAACACCATATATTTT. This sequence encodes CATRPSGGNTIYF.